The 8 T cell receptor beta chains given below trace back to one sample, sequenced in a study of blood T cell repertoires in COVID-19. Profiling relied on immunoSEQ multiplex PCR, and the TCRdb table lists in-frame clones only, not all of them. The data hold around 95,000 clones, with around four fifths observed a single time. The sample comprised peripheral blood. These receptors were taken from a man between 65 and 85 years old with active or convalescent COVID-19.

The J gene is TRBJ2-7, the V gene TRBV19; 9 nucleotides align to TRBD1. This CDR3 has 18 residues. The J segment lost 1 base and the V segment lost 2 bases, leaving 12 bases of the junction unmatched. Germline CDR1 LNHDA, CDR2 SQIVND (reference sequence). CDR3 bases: TGTGCCAGTAGTATAAGACCCCAAGGACAGGGGCTATCCTACGAGCAGTACTTC. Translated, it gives CASSIRPQGQGLSYEQYF.

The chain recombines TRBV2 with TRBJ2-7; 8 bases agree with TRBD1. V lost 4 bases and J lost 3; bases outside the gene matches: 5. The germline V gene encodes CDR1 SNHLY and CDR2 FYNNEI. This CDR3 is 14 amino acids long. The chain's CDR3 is CASSAGGWGYEQYF. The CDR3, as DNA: TGTGCCAGCAGTGCAGGGGGCTGGGGCTACGAGCAGTACTTC.

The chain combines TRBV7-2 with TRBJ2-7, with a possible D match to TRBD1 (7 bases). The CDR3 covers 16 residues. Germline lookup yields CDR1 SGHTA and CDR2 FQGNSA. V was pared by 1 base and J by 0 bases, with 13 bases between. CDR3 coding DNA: TGTGCCAGCAGCTTAGGCAGGGGGGACAGCTCCTACGAGCAGTACTTC. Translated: CASSLGRGDSSYEQYF.

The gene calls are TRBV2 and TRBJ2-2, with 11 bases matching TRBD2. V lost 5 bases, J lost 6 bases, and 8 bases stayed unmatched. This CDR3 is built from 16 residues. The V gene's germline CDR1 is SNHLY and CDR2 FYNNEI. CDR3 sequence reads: CASSLTSGVLPGELFF. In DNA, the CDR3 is TGTGCCAGCAGTCTGACTAGCGGGGTTCTTCCCGGGGAGCTGTTTTTT.

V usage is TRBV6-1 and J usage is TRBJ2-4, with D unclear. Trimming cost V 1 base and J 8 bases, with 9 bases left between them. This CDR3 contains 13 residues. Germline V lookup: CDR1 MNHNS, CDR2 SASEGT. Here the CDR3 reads CASSEVQLDIQYF. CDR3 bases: TGTGCCAGCAGTGAAGTACAGTTAGACATTCAGTACTTC.

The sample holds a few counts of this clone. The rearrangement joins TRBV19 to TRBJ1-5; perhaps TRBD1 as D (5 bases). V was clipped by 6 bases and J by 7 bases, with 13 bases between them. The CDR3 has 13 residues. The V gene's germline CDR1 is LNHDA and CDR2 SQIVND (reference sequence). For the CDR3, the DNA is TGTGCCAGTAGCACCGCCCCAGGGCAGCCCCAGCATTTT. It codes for CASSTAPGQPQHF.

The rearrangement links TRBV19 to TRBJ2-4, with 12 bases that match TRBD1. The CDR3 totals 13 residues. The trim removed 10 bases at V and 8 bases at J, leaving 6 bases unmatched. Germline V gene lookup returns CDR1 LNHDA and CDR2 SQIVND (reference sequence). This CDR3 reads CATRDRGQDIQYF. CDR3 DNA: TGTGCCACCAGGGACAGGGGGCAGGACATTCAGTACTTC.

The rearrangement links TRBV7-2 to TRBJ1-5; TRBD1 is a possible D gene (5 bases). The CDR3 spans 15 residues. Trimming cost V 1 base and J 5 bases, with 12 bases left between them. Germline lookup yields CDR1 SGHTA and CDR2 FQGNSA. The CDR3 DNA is TGTGCCAGCAGCTTAGGGGTGGGGACTTATCAGCCCCAGCATTTT. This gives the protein CASSLGVGTYQPQHF.